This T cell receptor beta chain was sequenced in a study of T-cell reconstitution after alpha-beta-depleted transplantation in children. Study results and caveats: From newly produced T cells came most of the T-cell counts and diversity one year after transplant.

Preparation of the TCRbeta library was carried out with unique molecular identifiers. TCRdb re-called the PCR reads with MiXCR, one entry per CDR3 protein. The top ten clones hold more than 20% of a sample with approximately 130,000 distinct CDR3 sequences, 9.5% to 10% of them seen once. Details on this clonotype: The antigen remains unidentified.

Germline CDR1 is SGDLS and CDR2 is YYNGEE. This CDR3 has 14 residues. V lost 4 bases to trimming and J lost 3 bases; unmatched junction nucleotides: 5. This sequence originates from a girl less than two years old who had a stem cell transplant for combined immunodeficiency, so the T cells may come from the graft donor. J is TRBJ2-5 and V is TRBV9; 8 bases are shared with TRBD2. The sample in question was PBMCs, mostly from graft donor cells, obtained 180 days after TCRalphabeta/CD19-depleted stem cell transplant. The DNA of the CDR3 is TGTGCCAGCAGCCGGGGGGGGAGGAAAGAGACCCAGTACTTC. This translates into CASSRGGRKETQYF. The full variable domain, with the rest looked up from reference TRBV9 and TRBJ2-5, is DSGVTQTPKHLITATGQRVTLRCSPRSGDLSVYWYQQSLDQGLQFLIQYYNGEERAKGNILERFSAQQFPDLHSELNLSSLELGDSALYFCASSRGGRKETQYFGPGTRLLVL.